This T cell receptor (beta chain) was retrieved from a study of blood T cells in healthy people across ages. This clonotype occurred a few times. Its antigen is as yet unknown. Per the germline V gene, CDR1 is MGHRA and CDR2 is YSYEKL. The CDR3 length is 15 residues. V lost 0 bases and J 5 bases, leaving 11 bases between the germline ends. A second PCR, run for roughly 7 to 12 cycles, used a sample-barcoded 5' primer plus a J-beta primer mix. There were at least 3 million CDR3-containing paired-end reads obtained from each sample. TCRdb reprocessed the 5' RACE reads via MiXCR and lists one record per CDR3 protein. Here the sample spans 650,000 to 1,000,000 distinct CDR3 sequences, 35% to 40% being singletons. General study results and limits: The lack of PBMC sorting stopped any conclusive naive versus antigen-experienced comparison. Expanded clonotype shifts may have been confounded, as the donors had an unknown CMV status.

The chain has TRBV4-1 and TRBJ2-1; no clear D. The sequence was obtained from a man aged 18 to 29 in good health. What was sequenced was blood. The CDR3 DNA is TGCGCCAGCAGCCAAGATCCGGACGCTCACAATGAGCAGTTCTTC. This codes for CASSQDPDAHNEQFF.